What follows is one T cell receptor (beta chain) and its context. These data originate in a study of blood T cell repertoires in COVID-19. About the research overall: Acute-phase and convalescent COVID-19 samples originated in the United States, Italy and Spain.

The data were produced by immunoSEQ multiplex PCR, yet TCRdb's version contains in-frame clones alone and is incomplete. The table includes 260,000 or so clones, roughly 87% detected once. There are 15 residues in the CDR3. V lost 1 base, J lost 1 base, and 10 bases lay in between. CDR1 is ENHRY and CDR2 is SYGVKD in the germline V gene. V is TRBV10-3 and J is TRBJ1-1; no firm D call. The sample was peripheral blood. The sequence came from a human donor in a cohort sampled during active COVID-19. CDR3 nucleotides: TGTGCCATCAGTGAGTTGGCAGGCAGGAACACTGAAGCTTTCTTT. Translated, it gives CAISELAGRNTEAFF.